The 9 T cell receptor beta chains reported below all come from one sample, sequenced in a study of CD8 T cells in ankylosing spondylitis. In TCRdb, the 5' RACE reads were re-called with MiXCR into one record per CDR3 protein. The sample lists 30,000 to 45,000 distinct CDR3 sequences, approximately 11% occurring once. The specimen sequenced was synovial fluid, either unsorted or a sorted T cell fraction (not recorded which). These receptor sequences come from a male donor with ankylosing spondylitis.

The chain has TRBV11-1 and TRBJ1-6; D uncertain. The CDR3 has 14 amino acids. The V end lost 4 bases, the J end lost 7 bases, and 11 bases lay between the germline ends. Looked up from germline, CDR1 is SGHAT and CDR2 is FQDESV (reference sequence). The CDR3: CASSWAGNNSPLHF. The CDR3 DNA follows: TGTGCCAGCAGCTGGGCGGGCAACAATTCACCCCTCCACTTT.

The V call is TRBV25-1, the J call TRBJ1-4; TRBD1 might be the D (5 bases). The CDR3 length is 13 residues. Germline CDR1 MGHDK, CDR2 SYGVNS. Trimming removed 2 bases at V and 7 bases at J, with 8 bases between. The CDR3 protein is CASSERGSEKLFF. The CDR3 DNA sequence: TGTGCCAGCAGTGAAAGGGGTAGTGAAAAACTGTTTTTT.

V and J are TRBV16 and TRBJ1-5; D is ambiguous. There are 13 residues in the CDR3. Germline V gene data show CDR1 as KGHSY and CDR2 as FQNENV. Between the trimmed V and J ends, which lost 3 bases and 4 bases, there was a span of 7 bases. As DNA, the CDR3 is TGTGCCAGCAGCCAGTCCTTTAATCAGCCCCAGCATTTT. Amino acid sequence: CASSQSFNQPQHF. The complete variable domain, with remaining parts taken from reference TRBV16 and TRBJ1-5, reads GEEVAQTPKHLVRGEGQKAKLYCAPIKGHSYVFWYQQVLKNEFKFLISFQNENVFDETGMPKERFSAKCLPNSPCSLEIQATKLEDSAVYFCASSQSFNQPQHFGDGTRLSIL.

The rearrangement links TRBV18 to TRBJ1-4; D might be TRBD1 (5 bases). CDR1 and CDR2 (germline): KGHSH, LQKENI. The CDR3 is 12 residues long. Trimming took 6 bases from V and 8 from J, leaving 10 bases between them. This chain's CDR3 is CASSPRGEKLFF. CDR3 nucleotides: TGTGCCAGCTCCCCGAGGGGCGAAAAACTGTTTTTT.

This clonotype was seen more than once but under ten times. The genes are TRBV27 and TRBJ1-1; no clear D. Looked up from germline, CDR1 is MNHEY and CDR2 is SMNVEV (reference sequence). V was pared by 7 bases and J by 7 bases, with 16 bases between. CDR3 length equals 13 residues. CDR3 DNA: TGTGCCAGCAATGATATTGGGTCGGATGAAGCTTTCTTT. Translating gives CASNDIGSDEAFF.

The sample holds a few counts of this clonotype. V gene TRBV29-1 combines with J gene TRBJ2-7, with TRBD1 identical over 10 bases. V was clipped by 7 bases and J by 2 bases; unmatched bases: 5. The CDR3 extends over 13 amino acids. Germline-derived CDR1 and CDR2 are SQVTM and ANQGSEA. The CDR3 protein is CSAGQGEAYEQYF. The CDR3 DNA sequence: TGCAGCGCTGGACAGGGGGAGGCCTACGAGCAGTACTTC.

The rearrangement uses TRBV29-1 and TRBJ2-4; a weak D match, TRBD2 (6 bases). V shed 4 bases and J shed 8 bases, with 15 bases lying between them. The CDR3 contains 13 residues. Germline assignment: CDR1 SQVTM and CDR2 ANQGSEA. The CDR3 bases are TGCAGCGTTGTCCCCGGGAGTTCGGACATTCAGTACTTC. It codes for CSVVPGSSDIQYF.

This clonotype was seen a handful of times. The J gene is TRBJ2-1, the V gene TRBV27, with D unresolved. V was trimmed by 0 bases and J by 4 bases, leaving 10 bases between them. Looked up from germline, CDR1 is MNHEY and CDR2 is SMNVEV (reference sequence). The CDR3 covers 15 residues. CDR3 in amino acids: CASSLSSALYNEQFF. The DNA for the CDR3 is TGTGCCAGCAGTTTATCGAGTGCACTTTACAATGAGCAGTTCTTC.

The sample holds a few counts of this clonotype. This chain links TRBV28 with TRBJ2-7; TRBD1 agrees at 7 bases. The CDR3 has 14 residues. V lost 7 bases to trimming and J lost 5 bases; unmatched junction nucleotides: 11. Looked up from germline, CDR1 is MDHEN and CDR2 is SYDVKM. CDR3 coding DNA: TGTGCCAGCACCCACCCCGGAGACAGGGACGAGCAGTACTTC. This translates into CASTHPGDRDEQYF.